This is a list of T cell receptor beta chains from one sample in a study of cytomegalovirus exposure and HLA in healthy donors. The method was immunoSEQ multiplex PCR; TCRdb's version includes in-frame clones alone and lacks a portion of them. The sample shows about 200,000 clones, over 65% of them seen only once. What was sequenced was PBMCs. These receptors all come from a man aged 35-49 years in good health and CMV-seropositive. Both conserved end residues are part of each CDR3. D genes are given only for firm matches. Clone sizes are given selectively: once, few, many, or a class where the clone is expanded.

TRBJ1-4,TRBV7-9,.,.,CASSHEVLGGKLFF,TGTGCCAGCAGTCACGAGGTCTTGGGGGGAAAACTGTTTTTT
TRBJ2-1,TRBV7-9,.,.,CSSSPKFSEQFF,TGTTCCAGCAGCCCGAAGTTTAGTGAGCAGTTCTTC
TRBJ2-3,TRBV7-2,.,TRBD2,CASSLGSSGGSTDTQYF,TGTGCCAGCAGCTTAGGGTCTAGCGGGGGATCCACAGATACGCAGTATTTT
TRBJ1-2,TRBV29-1,.,.,CSVDQGSTAPWGYTF,TGCAGCGTTGATCAGGGTAGCACCGCTCCGTGGGGCTACACCTTC
TRBJ2-1,TRBV27,.,TRBD1,CASSYPQGALSYNEQFF,TGTGCCAGCAGTTATCCACAGGGGGCTCTCTCCTACAATGAGCAGTTCTTC
TRBJ1-2,TRBV10-3,few,.,CAISLSNYGYTF,TGTGCCATCAGCCTGAGTAACTATGGCTACACCTTC
TRBJ1-6,TRBV11-1,once,.,CASSLQNSPLHF,TGTGCCAGCAGCCTACAGAATTCACCCCTCCACTTT
TRBJ1-1,TRBV6-1,.,TRBD1,CASRITGGTHTEAFF,TGTGCCAGCAGAATCACAGGGGGCACTCACACTGAAGCTTTCTTT
TRBJ1-2,TRBV10-1,.,.,CASSESIQGYGYTF,TGCGCCAGCAGTGAGTCGATACAGGGTTATGGCTACACCTTC
TRBJ1-6,TRBV6-6,.,TRBD1,CASSFQGAHSPLHF,TGTGCCAGCAGTTTTCAGGGGGCCCATTCACCCCTCCACTTT
TRBJ2-5,TRBV7-8,few,.,CASSFSGSRPWETQYF,TGTGCCAGCAGCTTCTCGGGGTCCCGGCCGTGGGAGACCCAGTACTTC
TRBJ2-1,TRBV7-3,once,TRBD1,CASSSDRGAYNEQFF,TGTGCCAGCAGCTCTGACAGGGGGGCCTACAATGAGCAGTTCTTC
TRBJ2-7,TRBV27,.,.,CASKDRLIAYEQYF,TGTGCCAGCAAAGACAGGCTCATTGCCTACGAGCAGTACTTC